This T cell receptor (beta chain) was identified during a study of blood T cell repertoires in COVID-19. Across the study: The United States, Italy and Spain were the sources of the acute and convalescent COVID-19 samples.

The V segment lost 5 bases and the J segment 3 bases; nucleotides outside the gene matches: 4. Germline CDR1 is MNHEY and CDR2 is SMNVEV (reference sequence). This CDR3 region has 13 residues. Here immunoSEQ multiplex PCR was the method, and the copy in TCRdb shows in-frame clones only, minus some. The table includes 95,000 to 150,000 clones, roughly 77% detected once. The chain links TRBV27 to TRBJ2-7; 7 bases fit TRBD1. Material for sequencing was peripheral blood. The clonotype was recovered from a man aged 55 to 69 with active or convalescent COVID-19. Written as DNA, the CDR3 is TGTGCCAGCAGTAAATGGGACAGCTACGAGCAGTACTTC. Translated: CASSKWDSYEQYF.